Detailed here is one T cell receptor beta chain. Its antigen is as yet unknown. Constant-region reverse primers amplified full-length variable regions, followed by semi-nested Nested Universal Primer A PCR. TCRdb re-derived calls from the 5' RACE reads in MiXCR, one entry per CDR3 protein. The sample has 35,000 to 50,000 distinct CDR3 sequences; 20% to 25% are singletons. The CDR3 length is 15 residues. The V gene lost 7 bases and the J gene lost 1 base, with 14 bases spanning the gap. The sorted Tregs were CD4+CD25+CD127-/low cells. Overall study findings and caveats: Tumor Tregs overlapped most with tumor, then blood, naive CD4+ cells. Tumor memory CD4+ T cell TCR gene usage clustered with blood and lymph node memory CD4+ cells and lymph node naive CD4+ cells.

The chain couples TRBV12-3 or TRBV12-4 to TRBJ2-1; D gene uncertain. The sequenced sample consisted of Tregs sorted from blood. This clonotype was sampled from a female donor with breast cancer. The CDR3 sequence: CASKWQISSYNEQFF. CDR3 DNA: TGTGCCAGCAAATGGCAGATTTCATCCTACAATGAGCAGTTCTTC.